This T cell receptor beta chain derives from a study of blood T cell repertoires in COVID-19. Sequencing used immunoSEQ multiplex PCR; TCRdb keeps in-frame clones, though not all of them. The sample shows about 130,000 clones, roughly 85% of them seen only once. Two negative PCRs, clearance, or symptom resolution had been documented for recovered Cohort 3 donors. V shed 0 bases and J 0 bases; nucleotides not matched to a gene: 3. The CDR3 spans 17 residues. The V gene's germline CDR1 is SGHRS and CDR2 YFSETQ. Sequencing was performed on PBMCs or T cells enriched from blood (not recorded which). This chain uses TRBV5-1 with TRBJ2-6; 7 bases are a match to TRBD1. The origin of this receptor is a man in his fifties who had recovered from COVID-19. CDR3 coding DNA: TGCGCCAGCAGCTTGGTTTCAGGGGGCTCTGGGGCCAACGTCCTGACTTTC. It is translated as CASSLVSGGSGANVLTF.